These T cell receptor beta chains were read from a single sample in a study of prognosis after radiotherapy for stage I lung cancer. TCRdb recomputed calls from the multiplex PCR reads with MiXCR, one row per CDR3 protein. The sample gives 20,000 or so distinct CDR3 sequences, about 40% of which show up once; more than 25% is in the top ten. Sequences were derived from PBMCs, sampled before or after stereotactic body radiation therapy (not recorded which). Receptor source: a donor over 45 with non-small cell lung cancer. The CDR3 runs from the conserved cysteine through the conserved F or W. A D gene is named only where the DNA matches it firmly. Clone size, where shown, is once, few, many, or a class for clones that have expanded.

d_gene	v_gene	abundance	j_gene	CDR3aa	CDR3nt
.	TRBV5-1	.	TRBJ2-3	CASSSNGDITYTQYF	TGCGCCAGCAGCAGCAACGGGGACATCACATATACGCAGTATTTT
.	TRBV9	many	TRBJ2-3	CASSVAQGSSTDTQYF	TGTGCCAGCAGCGTAGCACAGGGCAGTAGCACAGATACGCAGTATTTT
.	TRBV2	many	TRBJ1-6	CASTSGTVNNSPLHF	TGTGCCAGCACCTCCGGGACGGTCAATAATTCACCCCTCCACTTT
.	TRBV7-6	many	TRBJ2-5	CASSFEGRFSYKYF	TGTGCCAGCAGCTTTGAGGGTCGGTTCTCCTATAAGTACTTC
TRBD2	TRBV3-1	many	TRBJ2-7	CASSQGEGFYEQYF	TGTGCCAGCAGTCAAGGGGAGGGCTTCTACGAGCAGTACTTC
TRBD1	TRBV2	many	TRBJ2-7	CASSRDRVNEQYF	TGTGCCAGCAGCCGGGACAGGGTCAACGAGCAGTACTTC
.	TRBV6-2/TRBV6-3	.	TRBJ2-3	CASSLRVLSTDTQYF	TGTGCCAGCAGTTTGAGGGTACTAAGCACAGATACGCAGTATTTT
TRBD2	TRBV6-2/TRBV6-3	.	TRBJ2-3	CASSYSMSLAGWLYTQYF	TGTGCCAGCAGTTACTCGATGTCCCTAGCGGGGTGGTTATATACGCAGTATTTT
.	TRBV7-2	many	TRBJ2-7	CASSLAPGRQEGGQYF	TGTGCCAGCAGCTTAGCGCCAGGCAGGCAAGAAGGGGGGCAGTACTTC
.	TRBV7-6	.	TRBJ2-1	CASSPSLANEQFF	TGTGCCAGCAGCCCCTCCCTGGCGAATGAGCAGTTCTTC
.	TRBV10-3	many	TRBJ1-3	CAISADRSSGNTIYF	TGTGCCATCAGTGCGGACCGTAGCTCTGGAAACACCATATATTTT
TRBD2	TRBV5-1	many	TRBJ2-1	CATSSGRVDEQFF	TGCGCCACCTCTAGCGGGAGGGTCGATGAGCAGTTCTTC
TRBD1	TRBV11-2	medium-sized	TRBJ2-3	CASSLGGQGNTQYF	TGTGCCAGCAGCTTAGGAGGACAGGGAAATACGCAGTATTTT
.	TRBV6-5	many	TRBJ2-3	CASSFADTQYF	TGTGCCAGCAGTTTTGCAGATACGCAGTATTTT
.	TRBV20-1	many	TRBJ2-7	CSARFRVNEQYF	TGCAGTGCTAGATTCAGGGTTAACGAGCAGTACTTC
TRBD2	TRBV7-6	medium-sized	TRBJ2-7	CASSATLTSGSSYEQYF	TGTGCCAGCAGCGCCACCCTTACTAGCGGCTCCTCCTACGAGCAGTACTTC
.	TRBV27	many	TRBJ2-7	CTSSLTWGSYEQYF	TGTACCAGCAGTTTAACGTGGGGGAGCTACGAGCAGTACTTC
.	TRBV28	many	TRBJ1-2	CASSSTGGYTF	TGTGCCAGCAGTTCGACAGGTGGCTACACCTTC